The rows below give T cell receptor beta chains drawn from one sample of a study of identical twins. TCRdb reanalysed the 5' RACE reads using MiXCR and keeps one entry per CDR3 protein. The repertoire holds approximately 600,000 distinct CDR3 sequences, with roughly 9.5% as singletons. The sample also formed part of further work on yellow fever vaccine responses in identical twins.

The specimen sequenced was PBMCs. The receptors originated from a woman younger than 30 in good health. The CDR3 runs from the conserved cysteine through the conserved F or W. The order of the fields is clone size, D gene, V gene, J gene, CDR3 protein, CDR3 DNA. A D gene is named only where the DNA matches it firmly. Rows give clone size only sometimes, using once, few, many, or a class for an expanded clone.

size: -
D: -
V: TRBV25-1
J: TRBJ2-2
CDR3: CASSEFWGPGELFF
DNA: TGTGCCAGCAGTGAATTCTGGGGGCCCGGGGAGCTGTTTTTT

size: many
D: TRBD2
V: TRBV4-2
J: TRBJ2-7
CDR3: CASSQAPDSGGPQYF
DNA: TGTGCCAGCAGCCAGGCCCCGGACAGCGGGGGGCCACAGTACTTC

size: few
D: -
V: TRBV28
J: TRBJ2-7
CDR3: CASSQPGITYEQYF
DNA: TGTGCCAGCAGTCAACCCGGGATCACCTACGAGCAGTACTTC

size: few
D: -
V: TRBV10-3
J: TRBJ2-2
CDR3: CAISESPSYTGELFF
DNA: TGTGCCATCAGTGAGTCGCCTAGTTACACCGGGGAGCTGTTTTTT

size: many
D: -
V: TRBV4-1
J: TRBJ1-4
CDR3: CASSQWLGTTNEKLFF
DNA: TGCGCCAGCAGCCAATGGCTGGGAACAACTAATGAAAAACTGTTTTTT

size: few
D: TRBD1
V: TRBV7-8
J: TRBJ2-7
CDR3: CASSGGTGTLSYEQYF
DNA: TGTGCCAGCAGCGGTGGGACAGGTACGCTTTCCTACGAGCAGTACTTC

size: -
D: TRBD2
V: TRBV27
J: TRBJ2-1
CDR3: CASRVSSGGAYNEQFF
DNA: TGTGCCAGCAGAGTGTCTAGCGGGGGGGCTTACAATGAGCAGTTCTTC

size: few
D: TRBD1
V: TRBV20-1
J: TRBJ2-2
CDR3: CSAETGTVNTGELFF
DNA: TGCAGTGCTGAGACCGGGACAGTGAACACCGGGGAGCTGTTTTTT

size: few
D: TRBD1
V: TRBV5-1
J: TRBJ1-2
CDR3: CTSSWNRGDYGYTF
DNA: TGCACCAGCAGCTGGAACAGGGGCGACTATGGCTACACCTTC

size: -
D: -
V: TRBV20-1
J: TRBJ2-7
CDR3: CSARGFLLLYEQYF
DNA: TGCAGTGCTAGAGGGTTCCTGCTCCTCTACGAGCAGTACTTC

size: -
D: -
V: TRBV9
J: TRBJ1-5
CDR3: CASSVSGGNQPQHF
DNA: TGTGCCAGCAGCGTAAGTGGGGGTAATCAGCCCCAGCATTTT

size: few
D: TRBD2
V: TRBV10-3
J: TRBJ2-5
CDR3: CAISKKHLSGTSEQETQYF
DNA: TGTGCCATCAGTAAGAAACATCTTTCCGGGACTAGCGAACAAGAGACCCAGTACTTC

size: few
D: -
V: TRBV5-6
J: TRBJ2-3
CDR3: CASSYGLAGGETDTQYF
DNA: TGTGCCAGCAGCTATGGGCTAGCCGGAGGCGAGACAGATACGCAGTATTTT

size: few
D: TRBD1
V: TRBV5-1
J: TRBJ2-2
CDR3: CASSQGTANTGELFF
DNA: TGCGCCAGCAGCCAGGGGACAGCGAACACCGGGGAGCTGTTTTTT

size: many
D: -
V: TRBV2
J: TRBJ2-1
CDR3: CASSADSNEQFF
DNA: TGTGCCAGCAGTGCCGATAGTAATGAGCAGTTCTTC

size: -
D: -
V: TRBV12-3/TRBV12-4
J: TRBJ1-1
CDR3: CASSFPDRNTEAFF
DNA: TGTGCCAGCAGTTTCCCCGACAGGAACACTGAAGCTTTCTTT

size: few
D: TRBD1
V: TRBV4-3
J: TRBJ2-5
CDR3: CASSPGTGAWETQYF
DNA: TGCGCCAGCAGCCCCGGGACAGGGGCTTGGGAGACCCAGTACTTC

size: -
D: TRBD1
V: TRBV23-1
J: TRBJ2-2
CDR3: CASSHCPGQGSETNTGELFF
DNA: TGCGCCAGCAGTCATTGCCCGGGACAGGGTTCAGAGACGAACACCGGGGAGCTGTTTTTT

size: -
D: -
V: TRBV11-2
J: TRBJ2-5
CDR3: CASSLWNQETQYF
DNA: TGTGCCAGCAGCTTATGGAACCAAGAGACCCAGTACTTC

size: many
D: TRBD1
V: TRBV29-1
J: TRBJ1-1
CDR3: CSVKQGSATEAFF
DNA: TGCAGCGTAAAACAGGGGTCCGCCACTGAAGCTTTCTTT

size: many
D: -
V: TRBV7-9
J: TRBJ2-7
CDR3: CASSLETGFWQYF
DNA: TGTGCCAGCAGCTTGGAAACAGGGTTTTGGCAGTACTTC

size: -
D: -
V: TRBV25-1
J: TRBJ2-5
CDR3: CASSAPDRFQETQYF
DNA: TGTGCCAGCAGTGCCCCCGACAGATTCCAAGAGACCCAGTACTTC

size: many
D: -
V: TRBV7-2
J: TRBJ2-1
CDR3: CASSLEGRVHEQFF
DNA: TGTGCCAGCAGCTTAGAAGGCAGGGTCCATGAGCAGTTCTTC

size: few
D: -
V: TRBV28
J: TRBJ1-5
CDR3: CASSLFFHSNQPQHF
DNA: TGTGCCAGCAGTTTATTTTTTCATAGCAATCAGCCCCAGCATTTT

size: -
D: -
V: TRBV7-2
J: TRBJ2-3
CDR3: CASTSGRVGADTQYF
DNA: TGTGCCAGCACTTCAGGGAGAGTCGGGGCAGATACGCAGTATTTT

size: -
D: -
V: TRBV28
J: TRBJ2-7
CDR3: CASSSAGGEQYF
DNA: TGTGCCAGCAGTTCGGCAGGAGGCGAGCAGTACTTC

size: -
D: -
V: TRBV20-1
J: TRBJ1-1
CDR3: CSARDGGPEAFF
DNA: TGCAGTGCTAGAGATGGGGGTCCTGAAGCTTTCTTT

size: -
D: -
V: TRBV7-3
J: TRBJ2-2
CDR3: CATAIDGMVDTGELFF
DNA: TGTGCCACCGCGATCGACGGGATGGTAGACACCGGGGAGCTGTTTTTT

size: -
D: TRBD2
V: TRBV29-1
J: TRBJ2-1
CDR3: CSAGGGSSYNEQFF
DNA: TGCAGCGCTGGGGGGGGGAGCTCCTACAATGAGCAGTTCTTC

size: -
D: -
V: TRBV9
J: TRBJ2-2
CDR3: CASSSRQNSNTGELFF
DNA: TGTGCCAGCAGCTCCCGACAGAACTCGAACACCGGGGAGCTGTTTTTT

size: -
D: -
V: TRBV12-3/TRBV12-4
J: TRBJ2-7
CDR3: CASREGPREQYF
DNA: TGTGCCAGCAGGGAAGGACCGAGGGAGCAGTACTTC

size: many
D: -
V: TRBV11-2
J: TRBJ2-5
CDR3: CASSLGQTLRETQYF
DNA: TGTGCCAGCAGCTTGGGGCAAACCCTACGAGAGACCCAGTACTTC